These 5 T cell receptor beta chains came from one sample sequenced in a study of metastatic and nonmetastatic thyroid tumors. Through MiXCR, TCRdb re-clonotyped the PCR reads. In the table there are roughly 35,000 clones, roughly 15% of which are singletons. No treatment of any kind had been given to any patient before thyroid surgery. The sample consisted of blood. These receptor sequences come from a female donor with papillary thyroid cancer or a benign thyroid nodule (not recorded which). Some clones in this sample may be carry-over from other donors' samples.

This clone has ten or more counts. CDR3 in amino acids: CASSWRAGEKLFF. CDR3 coding DNA: TGTGCCAGCAGCTGGAGGGCTGGGGAAAAACTGTTTTTT. The V and J genes are TRBV6-2 or TRBV6-3 and TRBJ1-4; no firm D call. The CDR3 is 13 residues long. Trimming shortened V by 6 bases and J by 8 bases, and 13 bases separated the two germline ends. The germline gives CDR1 MNHEY, CDR2 SVGEGT.

Many counts were recorded for this clone. The chain couples TRBV5-1 to TRBJ2-3, with D possibly being TRBD2 (6 bases). CDR3 size: 15 residues. CDR1 SGHRS and CDR2 YFSETQ come from the germline V gene. V shed 0 bases and J shed 3 bases, with 11 bases lying between them. The CDR3, as DNA: TGCGCCAGCAGCTTGGGGGTCGGGAGAACAGATACGCAGTATTTT. This sequence encodes CASSLGVGRTDTQYF.

This clone was detected many times. The chain recombines TRBV2 with TRBJ2-7; maybe TRBD1 (5 bases). Per germline, CDR1 SNHLY and CDR2 FYNNEI. Trimming cost V 1 base and J 2 bases, with 6 bases left between them. This CDR3 is 13 amino acids long. Here the CDR3 reads CASSEGQTYEQYF. The CDR3 DNA reads as TGTGCCAGCAGTGAAGGACAGACCTACGAGCAGTACTTC. The complete variable domain, with remaining parts taken from reference TRBV2 and TRBJ2-7, reads EPEVTQTPSHQVTQMGQEVILRCVPISNHLYFYWYRQILGQKVEFLVSFYNNEISEKSEIFDDQFSVERPDGSNFTLKIRSTKLEDSAMYFCASSEGQTYEQYFGPGTRLTVT.

This clone was recorded at least ten times. The rearrangement uses TRBV28 and TRBJ1-5, with 8 nucleotides matching TRBD1. The CDR3 is made up of 15 amino acids. The germline V gene encodes CDR1 MDHEN and CDR2 SYDVKM. V lost 6 bases to trimming and J lost 8 bases; unmatched junction nucleotides: 12. CDR3 residues: CASSPGTGEVKPQHF. The DNA of the CDR3 is TGTGCCAGCAGCCCCGGGACAGGAGAGGTAAAGCCCCAGCATTTT.

This clone was detected ten times or more. V is TRBV6-1 and J is TRBJ2-7, with 9 nucleotides matching TRBD1. The CDR3 runs 15 residues. The junction had 8 bases not matched to a gene; V was cut back by 3 bases and J by 5 bases. Germline-derived CDR1 and CDR2 are MNHNS and SASEGT. Here the CDR3 DNA reads TGTGCCAGCAGTGAGACCGGGACAGGGTCCCACGAGCAGTACTTC. It translates to CASSETGTGSHEQYF.